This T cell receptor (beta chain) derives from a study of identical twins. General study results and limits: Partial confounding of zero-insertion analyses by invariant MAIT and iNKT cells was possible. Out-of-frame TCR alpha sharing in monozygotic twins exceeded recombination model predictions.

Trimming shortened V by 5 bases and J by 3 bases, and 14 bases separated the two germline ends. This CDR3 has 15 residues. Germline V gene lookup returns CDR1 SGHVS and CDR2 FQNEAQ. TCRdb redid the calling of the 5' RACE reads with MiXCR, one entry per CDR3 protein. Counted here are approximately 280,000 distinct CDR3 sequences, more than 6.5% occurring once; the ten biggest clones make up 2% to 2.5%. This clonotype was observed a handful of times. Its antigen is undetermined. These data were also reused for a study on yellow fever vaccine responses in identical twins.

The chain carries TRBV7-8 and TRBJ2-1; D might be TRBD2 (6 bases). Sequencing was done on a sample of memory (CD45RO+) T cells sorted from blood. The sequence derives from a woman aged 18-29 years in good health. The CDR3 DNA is TGTGCCAGCAGCCGGGGGACCACTTTCTACAATGAGCAGTTCTTC. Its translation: CASSRGTTFYNEQFF.